These T cell receptor beta chains were read from a single sample in a study of beta chain features in type 1 diabetes. The assay was immunoSEQ multiplex PCR, and TCRdb's table has in-frame clones only and misses some. This table has 250,000 or so clones, around 20% appearing once. Source material: naive CD4+ T cells from blood. These receptor sequences come from a woman aged 40 to 50 with type 1 diabetes. The CDR3 runs from the conserved cysteine through the conserved F or W. A D gene is named only where the DNA matches it firmly. Some rows have no size entry. The others give once, few or many, or a class for an expanded clone.

TRBV6-5	few	TRBJ1-2	NA	CASSYSTGGGYTF	TGTGCCAGCAGTTACTCGACCGGGGGAGGCTACACCTTC
TRBV7-2	NA	TRBJ2-7	NA	CASSLISPNSYEQYF	TGTGCCAGCAGCTTAATCAGTCCTAACAGCTACGAGCAGTACTTC
TRBV7-8	few	TRBJ2-7	NA	CASSLGRQGRDEQYF	TGTGCCAGCAGCTTAGGGCGGCAGGGGAGGGACGAGCAGTACTTC
TRBV19	NA	TRBJ2-7	TRBD2	CASSISASGGAYEQYF	TGTGCCAGTAGTATAAGTGCCAGCGGGGGGGCCTACGAGCAGTACTTC
TRBV7-9	NA	TRBJ1-2	NA	CASSDSPDYGYTF	TGTGCCAGCAGTGACAGCCCAGACTATGGCTACACCTTC
TRBV29-1	few	TRBJ1-1	NA	CSVRRDTEAFF	TGCAGCGTTCGGAGGGACACTGAAGCTTTCTTT
TRBV21-1	NA	TRBJ2-7	NA	CASSIDRDRAYEQYF	TGTGCCAGCAGCATTGACCGGGACAGGGCGTACGAGCAGTACTTC
TRBV29-1	NA	TRBJ2-1	TRBD2	CSVEDFGAGAHPYNEQFF	TGCAGCGTTGAAGATTTCGGAGCGGGAGCCCACCCCTACAATGAGCAGTTCTTC
TRBV29-1	NA	TRBJ2-1	TRBD1	CSVGGTGNNEQFF	TGCAGCGTTGGCGGGACAGGGAACAATGAGCAGTTCTTC
TRBV5-1	few	TRBJ1-1	NA	CASSVSGGAETEAFF	TGCGCCAGCAGCGTGTCGGGGGGCGCGGAAACTGAAGCTTTCTTT
TRBV18	few	TRBJ1-1	NA	CASSLNGQLPEAFF	TGTGCCAGCTCCCTCAATGGGCAGCTGCCTGAAGCTTTCTTT
TRBV7-9	NA	TRBJ2-7	NA	CASSPRRQGYEQYF	TGTGCCAGCAGCCCTCGGCGGCAAGGCTACGAGCAGTACTTC
TRBV4-3	few	TRBJ1-1	TRBD1	CASSQGPPSQGGTEAFF	TGCGCCAGCAGCCAAGGGCCACCGTCCCAGGGGGGCACTGAAGCTTTCTTT
TRBV9	NA	TRBJ2-5	TRBD2	CASSVGLAGGLQQETQYF	TGTGCCAGCAGCGTAGGGCTAGCGGGGGGACTACAACAAGAGACCCAGTACTTC
TRBV30	NA	TRBJ1-2	TRBD1	CAWSVPRGFIYGYTF	TGTGCCTGGAGTGTACCCAGGGGGTTTATCTATGGCTACACCTTC
TRBV5-4	NA	TRBJ2-3	TRBD2	CASSFGGGASGRDGNTQYF	TGTGCCAGCAGCTTTGGCGGAGGGGCTAGCGGGAGGGATGGGAATACGCAGTATTTT
TRBV7-9	NA	TRBJ1-6	NA	CASSSNRPVSPLHF	TGTGCCAGCAGCTCGAACCGCCCAGTATCACCCCTCCACTTT
TRBV6-6	NA	TRBJ1-1	NA	CASSYSLPGANTEAFF	TGTGCCAGCAGTTACTCCCTCCCCGGAGCGAACACTGAAGCTTTCTTT
TRBV4-1	NA	TRBJ2-7	TRBD2	CASSRSGLATYEQYF	TGCGCCAGCAGCCGATCGGGACTAGCTACCTACGAGCAGTACTTC
TRBV9	NA	TRBJ2-5	TRBD2	CASSGTSGQETQYF	TGTGCCAGCAGCGGGACTAGCGGCCAAGAGACCCAGTACTTC
TRBV28	NA	TRBJ1-2	NA	CASSSRTVTYGYTF	TGTGCCAGCAGTTCTCGGACAGTCACGTATGGCTACACCTTC
TRBV4-1	few	TRBJ2-3	TRBD2	CASSQGSGRSTDTQYF	TGCGCCAGCAGCCAAGGGAGCGGGAGGAGCACAGATACGCAGTATTTT
TRBV13	few	TRBJ2-5	NA	CASSSYRFQETQYF	TGTGCCAGCAGCTCCTACAGATTCCAAGAGACCCAGTACTTC
TRBV9	few	TRBJ2-1	TRBD2	CASSAPGGTSGYNEQFF	TGTGCCAGCAGCGCTCCGGGGGGGACTAGCGGCTACAATGAGCAGTTCTTC
TRBV30	few	TRBJ2-2	TRBD1	CAWSGGTGTGELFF	TGTGCCTGGAGTGGGGGGACAGGCACCGGGGAGCTGTTTTTT
TRBV29-1	few	TRBJ2-7	NA	CSVGRGQAYEQYF	TGCAGCGTTGGGAGGGGGCAGGCCTACGAGCAGTACTTC
TRBV19	NA	TRBJ2-1	TRBD2	CASRLAGAYNEQFF	TGTGCCAGTAGGTTAGCGGGAGCCTACAATGAGCAGTTCTTC
TRBV29-1	NA	TRBJ1-1	TRBD1	CSVEAQGAVTEAFF	TGCAGCGTTGAAGCTCAGGGGGCAGTCACTGAAGCTTTCTTT
TRBV5-1	NA	TRBJ1-1	NA	CASSLADLNTEAFF	TGCGCCAGCAGCTTGGCAGACTTGAACACTGAAGCTTTCTTT
TRBV10-3	few	TRBJ2-7	TRBD1	CAISGPGQGREQYF	TGTGCCATCAGCGGCCCGGGACAGGGCCGGGAGCAGTACTTC
TRBV9	few	TRBJ2-2	NA	CASSAQGNTGELFF	TGTGCCAGCAGCGCTCAGGGGAACACCGGGGAGCTGTTTTTT
TRBV9	NA	TRBJ2-1	TRBD1	CASSVGGGQVYNEQFF	TGTGCCAGCAGCGTAGGAGGGGGACAGGTTTACAATGAGCAGTTCTTC
TRBV2	few	TRBJ2-2	TRBD2	CASSPTGLNTGELFF	TGTGCCAGCAGTCCTACGGGACTAAACACCGGGGAGCTGTTTTTT
TRBV30	few	TRBJ2-1	NA	CAWSGLGGQLSYNEQFF	TGTGCCTGGAGTGGCTTAGGCGGACAGTTGTCCTACAATGAGCAGTTCTTC
TRBV20-1	few	TRBJ2-1	NA	CSARKGREQFF	TGCAGTGCTAGAAAGGGGCGGGAGCAGTTCTTC
TRBV6-5	NA	TRBJ2-7	TRBD1	CASSRGQGTDEQYF	TGTGCCAGCAGTAGAGGACAGGGGACGGACGAGCAGTACTTC
TRBV19	few	TRBJ1-1	NA	CASSMGPYRIDTEAFF	TGTGCCAGTAGTATGGGCCCCTACAGGATCGACACTGAAGCTTTCTTT